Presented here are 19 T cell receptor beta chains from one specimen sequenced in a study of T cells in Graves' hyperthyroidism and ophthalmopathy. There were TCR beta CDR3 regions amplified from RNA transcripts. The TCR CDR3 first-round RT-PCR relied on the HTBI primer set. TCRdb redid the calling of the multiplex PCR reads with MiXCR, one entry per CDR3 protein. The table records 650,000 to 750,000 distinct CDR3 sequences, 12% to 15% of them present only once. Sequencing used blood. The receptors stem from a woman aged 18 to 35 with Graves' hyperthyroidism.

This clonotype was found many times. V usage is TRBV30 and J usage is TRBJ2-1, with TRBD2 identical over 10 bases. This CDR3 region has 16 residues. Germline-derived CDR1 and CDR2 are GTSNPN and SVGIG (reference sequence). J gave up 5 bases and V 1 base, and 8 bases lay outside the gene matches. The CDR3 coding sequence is TGTGCCTGGAGTGCACTTCTAGCGGGAGTACACAATGAGCAGTTCTTC. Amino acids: CAWSALLAGVHNEQFF. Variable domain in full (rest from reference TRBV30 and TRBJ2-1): SQTIHQWPATLVQPVGSPLSLECTVEGTSNPNLYWYRQAAGRGLQLLFYSVGIGQISSEVPQNLSASRPQDRQFILSSKKLLLSDSGFYLCAWSALLAGVHNEQFFGPGTRLTVL.

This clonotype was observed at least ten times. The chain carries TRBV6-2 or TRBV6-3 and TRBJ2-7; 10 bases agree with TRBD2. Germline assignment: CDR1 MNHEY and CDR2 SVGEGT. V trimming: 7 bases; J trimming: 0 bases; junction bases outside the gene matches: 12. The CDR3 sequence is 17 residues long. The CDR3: CASTEDRLAGPSYEQYF. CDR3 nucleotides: TGTGCCAGCACCGAGGACAGACTAGCGGGTCCCTCCTACGAGCAGTACTTC.

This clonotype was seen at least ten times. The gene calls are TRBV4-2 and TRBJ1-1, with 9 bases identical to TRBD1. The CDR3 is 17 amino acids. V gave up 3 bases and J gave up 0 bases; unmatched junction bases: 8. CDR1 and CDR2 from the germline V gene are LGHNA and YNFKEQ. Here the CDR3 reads CASSQDRGPIMNTEAFF. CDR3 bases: TGTGCCAGCAGCCAGGACAGGGGACCAATCATGAACACTGAAGCTTTCTTT.

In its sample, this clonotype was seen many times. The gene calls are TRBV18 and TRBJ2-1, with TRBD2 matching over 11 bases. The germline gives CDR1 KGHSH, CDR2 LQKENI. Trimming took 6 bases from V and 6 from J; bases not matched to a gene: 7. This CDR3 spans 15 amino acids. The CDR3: CASSRGLAEFNEQFF. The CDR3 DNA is TGTGCCAGCTCCCGGGGACTAGCGGAGTTCAATGAGCAGTTCTTC.

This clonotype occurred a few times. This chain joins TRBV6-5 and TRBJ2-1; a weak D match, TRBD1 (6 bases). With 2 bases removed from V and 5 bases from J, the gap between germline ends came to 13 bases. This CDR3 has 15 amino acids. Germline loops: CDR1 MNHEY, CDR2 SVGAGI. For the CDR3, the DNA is TGTGCCAGCAGTTACCAGGGACAAGCAAACAATGAGCAGTTCTTC. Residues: CASSYQGQANNEQFF.

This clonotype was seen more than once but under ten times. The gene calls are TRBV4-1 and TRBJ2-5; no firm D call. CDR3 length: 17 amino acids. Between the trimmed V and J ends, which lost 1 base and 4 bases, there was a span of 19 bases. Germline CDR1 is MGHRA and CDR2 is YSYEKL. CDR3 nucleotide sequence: TGCGCCAGCAGCCAAGTCAAGGCAGGTCCTCGAAGAGAGACCCAGTACTTC. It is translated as CASSQVKAGPRRETQYF.

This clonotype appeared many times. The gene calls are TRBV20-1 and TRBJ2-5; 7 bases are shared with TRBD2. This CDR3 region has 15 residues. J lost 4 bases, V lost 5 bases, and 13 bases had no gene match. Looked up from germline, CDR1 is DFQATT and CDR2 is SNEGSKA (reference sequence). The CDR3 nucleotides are TGCAGTGCTCCCCCAATTGGCGGGAGTGGAGAGACCCAGTACTTC. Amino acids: CSAPPIGGSGETQYF.

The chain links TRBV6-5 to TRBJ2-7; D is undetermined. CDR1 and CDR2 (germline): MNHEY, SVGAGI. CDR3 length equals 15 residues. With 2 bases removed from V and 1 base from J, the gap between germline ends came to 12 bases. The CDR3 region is CASSYAISGSYEQYF. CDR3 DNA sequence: TGTGCCAGCAGTTACGCGATTTCAGGATCCTACGAGCAGTACTTC.

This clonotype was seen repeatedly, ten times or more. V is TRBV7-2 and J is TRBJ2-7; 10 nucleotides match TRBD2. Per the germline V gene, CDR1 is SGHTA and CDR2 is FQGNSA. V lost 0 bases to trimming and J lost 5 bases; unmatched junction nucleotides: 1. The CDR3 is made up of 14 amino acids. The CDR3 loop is CASSLAGLADEQYF. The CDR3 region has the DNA TGTGCCAGCAGCTTAGCCGGACTAGCGGACGAGCAGTACTTC.

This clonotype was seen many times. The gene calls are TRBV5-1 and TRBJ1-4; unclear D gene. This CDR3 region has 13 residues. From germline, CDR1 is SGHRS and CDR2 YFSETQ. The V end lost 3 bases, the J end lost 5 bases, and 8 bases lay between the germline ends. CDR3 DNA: TGCGCCAGCAGCTCCGGACCGAATGAAAAACTGTTTTTT. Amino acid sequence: CASSSGPNEKLFF.

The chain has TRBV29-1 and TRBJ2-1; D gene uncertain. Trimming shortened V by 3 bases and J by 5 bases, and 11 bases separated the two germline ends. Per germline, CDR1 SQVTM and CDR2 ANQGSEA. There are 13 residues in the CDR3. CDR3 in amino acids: CSVDVDGHNEQFF. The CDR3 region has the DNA TGCAGCGTTGATGTGGACGGCCACAATGAGCAGTTCTTC.

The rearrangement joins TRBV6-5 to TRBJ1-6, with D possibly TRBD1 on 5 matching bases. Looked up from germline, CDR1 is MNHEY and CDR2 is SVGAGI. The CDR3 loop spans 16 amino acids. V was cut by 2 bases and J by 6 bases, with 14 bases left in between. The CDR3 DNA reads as TGTGCCAGCAGTTACGTAGGGATGAGGGGTAATTCACCCCTCCACTTT. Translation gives CASSYVGMRGNSPLHF.

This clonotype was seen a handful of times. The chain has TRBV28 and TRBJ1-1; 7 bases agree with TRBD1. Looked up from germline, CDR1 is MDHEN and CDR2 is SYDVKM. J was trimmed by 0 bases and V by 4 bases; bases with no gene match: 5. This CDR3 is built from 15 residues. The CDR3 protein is CASSSSQGLNTEAFF. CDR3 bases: TGTGCCAGCAGTTCGTCACAGGGGTTGAACACTGAAGCTTTCTTT.

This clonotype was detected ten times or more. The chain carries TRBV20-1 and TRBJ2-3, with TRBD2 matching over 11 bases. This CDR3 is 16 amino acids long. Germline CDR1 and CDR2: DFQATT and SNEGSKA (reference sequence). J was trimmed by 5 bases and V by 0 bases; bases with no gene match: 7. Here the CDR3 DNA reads TGCAGTGCTAGAGATCCGACTAGCGGGACCAAAGATACGCAGTATTTT. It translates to CSARDPTSGTKDTQYF.

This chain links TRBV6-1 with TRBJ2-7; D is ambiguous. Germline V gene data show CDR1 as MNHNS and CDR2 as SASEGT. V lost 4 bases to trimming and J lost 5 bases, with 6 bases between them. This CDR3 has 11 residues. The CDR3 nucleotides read TGTGCCAGCAGTGTTTTCCACGAGCAGTACTTC. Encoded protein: CASSVFHEQYF.

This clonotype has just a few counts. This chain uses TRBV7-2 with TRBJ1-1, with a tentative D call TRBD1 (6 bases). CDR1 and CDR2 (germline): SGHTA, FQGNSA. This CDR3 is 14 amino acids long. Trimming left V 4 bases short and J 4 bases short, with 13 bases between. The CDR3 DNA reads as TGTGCCAGCAGCTCTAGGGGGAAAGGCACTGAAGCTTTCTTT. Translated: CASSSRGKGTEAFF.

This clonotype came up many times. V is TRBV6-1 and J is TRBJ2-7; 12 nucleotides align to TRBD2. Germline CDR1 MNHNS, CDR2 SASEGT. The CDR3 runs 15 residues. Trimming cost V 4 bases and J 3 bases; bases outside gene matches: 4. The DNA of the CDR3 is TGTGCCAGCAGTGCATCACTAGCGGGAGGCTACGAGCAGTACTTC. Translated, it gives CASSASLAGGYEQYF.

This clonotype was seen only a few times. Here the CDR3 reads CASSYSGRGSTDTQYF. The DNA for the CDR3 is TGTGCCAGCAGTTACTCTGGGCGGGGTAGCACAGATACGCAGTATTTT. The rearrangement joins TRBV6-5 to TRBJ2-3, with a weak D call TRBD2 (6 bases). V was trimmed by 0 bases and J by 0 bases, leaving 10 bases between them. Germline V gives CDR1 MNHEY, CDR2 SVGAGI. This CDR3 has 16 residues.

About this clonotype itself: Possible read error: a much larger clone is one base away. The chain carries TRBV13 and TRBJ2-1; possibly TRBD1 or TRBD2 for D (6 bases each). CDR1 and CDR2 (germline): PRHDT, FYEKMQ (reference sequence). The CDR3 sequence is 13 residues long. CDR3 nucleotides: TGTGCCAGCAGCCCAAAATCGGGGGCTGAGCAGCTCTTC. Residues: CASSPKSGAEQLF.